Listed below are T cell receptor beta chains from one sample, sequenced in a study of T cell repertoires in ileal Crohn's disease. Data came from immunoSEQ multiplex PCR; TCRdb stores just in-frame clones and leaves some out. The sample has about 13,000 clones, approximately 81% seen once. Sequencing was performed on ileal tissue. These receptor sequences come from an adult with Crohn's disease. The CDR3 runs from the conserved cysteine through the conserved F or W. The D gene is left open where the match is weak. Only part of the rows carry a size: once, few, many, or a class if the clone is expanded.

.	TRBV29-1	TRBJ2-1	TRBD2	CSVTGLAASSYNEQFF	TGCAGCGTTACGGGACTAGCGGCAAGCTCCTACAATGAGCAGTTCTTC
.	TRBV4-2	TRBJ1-2	.	CASSQRAGSNYGYTF	TGTGCCAGCAGCCAAAGGGCAGGGTCTAACTATGGCTACACCTTC
.	TRBV2	TRBJ1-2	TRBD1	CASRATGVGYGYTF	TGTGCCAGCAGGGCCACAGGGGTTGGCTATGGCTACACCTTC
.	TRBV11-3	TRBJ2-3	TRBD2	CASSSQAGPGTDTQYF	TGTGCCAGCAGCTCCCAAGCGGGACCAGGCACAGATACGCAGTATTTT
.	TRBV5-6	TRBJ2-4	.	CASSSPGQVAKNIQYF	TGTGCCAGCAGCTCCCCGGGACAAGTAGCCAAAAACATTCAGTACTTC
.	TRBV27	TRBJ2-3	.	CASSSGGPDTQYF	TGTGCCAGCAGTTCAGGTGGCCCAGATACGCAGTATTTT
.	TRBV19	TRBJ2-7	TRBD1	CASSKDRGYEQYF	TGTGCCAGTAGTAAGGACAGGGGCTACGAGCAGTACTTC
.	TRBV5-4	TRBJ1-1	TRBD1	CASSGSGTGDTEAFF	TGTGCCAGCAGCGGCTCCGGGACAGGGGACACTGAAGCTTTCTTT
.	TRBV5-1	TRBJ1-1	.	CASSLEPSTEAFF	TGCGCCAGCAGCTTGGAGCCGTCCACTGAAGCTTTCTTT
.	TRBV19	TRBJ2-7	.	CASIGQSSYEQYF	TGTGCCAGTATAGGACAGAGCTCCTACGAGCAGTACTTC
once	TRBV15	TRBJ1-2	TRBD1	CATSRDRDSPLYGYTF	TGTGCCACCAGCAGAGATCGGGACAGCCCGCTCTATGGCTACACCTTC
.	TRBV5-1	TRBJ2-7	TRBD2	CASSYLRGGISYEQYF	TGCGCCAGCAGCTATCTCCGGGGGGGGATTTCCTACGAGCAGTACTTC
.	TRBV10-2	TRBJ1-1	.	CASSPNRAGGTEAFF	TGCGCCAGCAGTCCGAACAGGGCGGGGGGCACTGAAGCTTTCTTT
.	TRBV4-1	TRBJ2-1	.	CASSQVFRGLNEQFF	TGCGCCAGCAGCCAAGTGTTCAGGGGCCTCAATGAGCAGTTCTTC
.	TRBV7-2	TRBJ1-5	.	CASSLSNSNQPQHF	TGTGCCAGCAGCTTATCAAATAGCAATCAGCCCCAGCATTTT
few	TRBV2	TRBJ1-3	.	CASSPNSGNTIYF	TGTGCCAGCAGTCCAAACTCTGGAAACACCATATATTTT
few	TRBV10-1	TRBJ1-5	TRBD1	CASSRTGAQPQHF	TGCGCCAGCAGCAGGACAGGGGCTCAGCCCCAGCATTTT
once	TRBV7-2	TRBJ1-1	.	CASSLWILQGRGTEAFF	TGTGCCAGCAGCTTATGGATCCTACAGGGCAGGGGAACTGAAGCTTTCTTT
.	TRBV11-1	TRBJ1-1	.	CASSPDRVNTEAFF	TGTGCCAGCAGCCCCGACAGAGTGAACACTGAAGCTTTCTTT
few	TRBV7-2	TRBJ2-1	TRBD1	CASSLRTGDRVEQFF	TGTGCCAGCAGCTTACGGACAGGGGATCGAGTTGAGCAGTTCTTC
.	TRBV7-2	TRBJ1-2	.	CASSLDNNYGYTF	TGTGCCAGCAGCTTAGACAATAACTATGGCTACACCTTC
.	TRBV7-9	TRBJ2-1	.	CASSPSRGGGNEQFF	TGTGCCAGCAGCCCCTCTAGGGGGGGCGGGAATGAGCAGTTCTTC
once	TRBV30	TRBJ2-1	.	CAWSGRGSDNEQFF	TGTGCCTGGAGTGGAAGAGGGTCCGACAATGAGCAGTTCTTC